This TCR beta chain was recorded in a study of T-cell reconstitution after alpha-beta-depleted transplantation in children. Unique molecular identifiers were used to barcode this TCRbeta library. Each CDR3 protein is one row after TCRdb ran MiXCR on the PCR reads. The data show over 550,000 distinct CDR3 sequences, with 10% seen just once and approximately 4.1% held by the top ten. Germline V CDR1 and CDR2: LGHNA, YNFKEQ. V was trimmed by 3 bases and J by 2 bases, leaving 19 bases between them. There are 18 residues in the CDR3. The chain employs TRBV4-2 and TRBJ2-2; a possible D gene is TRBD1 (5 bases). The sequenced sample was PBMCs from the stem cell graft donor, obtained from the stem cell graft. The source is a human donor who donated a stem cell graft to a child with acute myeloid leukemia. CDR3 bases: TGTGCCAGCAGCCAGACGAAGGCGACAGCCCGAAACACCGGGGAGCTGTTTTTT. It is translated as CASSQTKATARNTGELFF.